A selection of T cell receptor beta chains follows, all from one sample in a study of identical twins. TCRdb processed the 5' RACE reads anew with MiXCR; each CDR3 protein has one entry. The sample yields roughly 1.6 million distinct CDR3 sequences, less than 35% seen once. Sequenced input: cord blood. The receptors shown here come from a newborn girl in good health. The conserved cysteine and the conserved F or W are not part of the CDR3 here.

J: TRBJ2-3
V: TRBV9
CDR3: ASSALAGGQVDTQY

J: TRBJ2-7
V: TRBV4-2
CDR3: ASSPGEGRSYEQY

J: TRBJ2-1
V: TRBV5-1
CDR3: ASSLGAPGNEQF

J: TRBJ2-1
V: TRBV11-2
CDR3: ASSPGLAGGLNEQF

J: TRBJ2-3
V: TRBV11-2
CDR3: ASRQTHRVGSTDTQY

J: TRBJ2-1
V: TRBV5-1
CDR3: ASRLGGSGNEQF

J: TRBJ1-2
V: TRBV12-3/TRBV12-4
CDR3: ASSSGQARAGYT

J: TRBJ2-3
V: TRBV3-1
CDR3: ASSQGPAGGITDTQY

J: TRBJ2-3
V: TRBV29-1
CDR3: SVEVASFRNTQY

J: TRBJ1-1
V: TRBV20-1
CDR3: SAIPAGLNTEAF

J: TRBJ2-1
V: TRBV2
CDR3: ASSDRGYNEQF

J: TRBJ2-1
V: TRBV3-1
CDR3: ASSHGLRSYNEQF

J: TRBJ2-3
V: TRBV4-1
CDR3: ASSQVVGTDTQY

J: NA
V: TRBV7-2
CDR3: ASSPHNLGRVSSYNEQY

J: TRBJ2-5
V: TRBV6-6
CDR3: ASSYTAGALAKETQY

J: TRBJ2-2
V: TRBV6-1
CDR3: ASSEVIVTGELF

J: TRBJ2-1
V: TRBV10-3
CDR3: AISTRGSYNEQF

J: TRBJ1-4
V: TRBV25-1
CDR3: AGRDRGRNNEKLF

J: TRBJ2-2
V: TRBV5-1
CDR3: ASLGLPNTGELF

J: TRBJ1-1
V: TRBV4-1
CDR3: ASRSAPLRDNLEAF

J: TRBJ2-3
V: TRBV9
CDR3: ASSVEPLGPRTDTQY

J: TRBJ2-1
V: TRBV7-2
CDR3: ASSRIQLAGGYNEQF

J: TRBJ2-5
V: TRBV4-1
CDR3: ASSGLGRHNEQY

J: TRBJ2-3
V: TRBV3-1
CDR3: ASSQRGDRADTQY

J: TRBJ2-7
V: TRBV2
CDR3: ASKGGTVYNEQY

J: TRBJ1-6
V: TRBV25-1
CDR3: ASSVTGAGSPLH

J: TRBJ1-1
V: TRBV13
CDR3: ASSSGGGVPEAF

J: TRBJ1-4
V: TRBV20-1
CDR3: SARDSGPSTNEKLF

J: NA
V: TRBV20-1
CDR3: SAVESTSSYNEQY

J: TRBJ2-1
V: TRBV11-2
CDR3: ASSLECETQF

J: TRBJ2-1
V: TRBV12-3/TRBV12-4
CDR3: ASTLRVSSYNEQF

J: TRBJ1-2
V: TRBV20-1
CDR3: SARDVWGGNYGYT

J: TRBJ1-2
V: TRBV20-1
CDR3: SAYREYGYT

J: TRBJ1-4
V: TRBV21-1
CDR3: ASSKGGHNEKLF

J: TRBJ2-3
V: TRBV12-3/TRBV12-4
CDR3: ASSSPTGVGADTQY

J: TRBJ2-7
V: TRBV2
CDR3: ASSEALRNNEQY

J: TRBJ2-5
V: TRBV20-1
CDR3: SARPSRAGNNEQY

J: TRBJ2-3
V: TRBV5-5
CDR3: ASSLAFHTQY

J: TRBJ1-1
V: TRBV20-1
CDR3: SARVIRGGTEAF

J: TRBJ1-1
V: TRBV9
CDR3: ASSAGQQGGRNTEAF

J: TRBJ2-2
V: TRBV20-1
CDR3: SARVGSPYTGELF

J: TRBJ1-3
V: TRBV10-3
CDR3: AISGRRADGTIY

J: TRBJ2-4
V: TRBV20-1
CDR3: SASPSGLAGGRYGNIQY

J: TRBJ1-1
V: TRBV5-1
CDR3: ASSHEGEAF

J: TRBJ2-1
V: TRBV4-1
CDR3: ASSLGGLPVYNEQF

J: NA
V: TRBV5-1
CDR3: ASSPSGVGYEQY

J: TRBJ2-2
V: TRBV25-1
CDR3: ASSESGRGTGELF

J: NA
V: TRBV10-2
CDR3: ASSEGLAGGIIYNEQY

J: TRBJ2-4
V: TRBV5-1
CDR3: ASSYGLAENIQY

J: TRBJ2-7
V: TRBV10-3
CDR3: AISEFAAGSYGQY

J: TRBJ2-3
V: TRBV27
CDR3: ASSFRDRAQIAEQGTDTQY

J: NA
V: TRBV5-1
CDR3: ASSLSRGRMETQY

J: TRBJ2-3
V: TRBV12-3/TRBV12-4
CDR3: ASSLRDFGWRDTQY

J: TRBJ2-6
V: TRBV25-1
CDR3: ASIGGANVLT

J: TRBJ1-2
V: TRBV6-1
CDR3: ASSEDGSYGYT

J: TRBJ1-5
V: TRBV20-1
CDR3: SALTDRLSNQPQH